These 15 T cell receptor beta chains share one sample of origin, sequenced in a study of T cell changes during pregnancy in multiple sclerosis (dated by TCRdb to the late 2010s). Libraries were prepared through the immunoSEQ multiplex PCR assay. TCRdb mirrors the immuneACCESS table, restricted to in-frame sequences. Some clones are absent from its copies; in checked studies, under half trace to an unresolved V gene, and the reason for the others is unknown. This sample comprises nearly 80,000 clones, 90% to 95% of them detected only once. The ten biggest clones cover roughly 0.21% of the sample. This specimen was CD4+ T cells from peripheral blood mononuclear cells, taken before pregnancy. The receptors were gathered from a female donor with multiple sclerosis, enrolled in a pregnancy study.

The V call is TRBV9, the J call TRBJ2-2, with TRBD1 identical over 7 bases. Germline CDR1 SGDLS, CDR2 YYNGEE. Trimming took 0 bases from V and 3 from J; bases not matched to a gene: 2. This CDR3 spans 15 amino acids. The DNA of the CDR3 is TGTGCCAGCAGCGTAGGACAGGGAGACACCGGGGAGCTGTTTTTT. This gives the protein CASSVGQGDTGELFF.

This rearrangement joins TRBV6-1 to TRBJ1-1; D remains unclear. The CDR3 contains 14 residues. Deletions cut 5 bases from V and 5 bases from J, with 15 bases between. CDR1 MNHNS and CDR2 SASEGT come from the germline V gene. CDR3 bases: TGTGCCAGCAGTAAAGGCTCTTCGGGGACTGAAGCTTTCTTT. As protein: CASSKGSSGTEAFF.

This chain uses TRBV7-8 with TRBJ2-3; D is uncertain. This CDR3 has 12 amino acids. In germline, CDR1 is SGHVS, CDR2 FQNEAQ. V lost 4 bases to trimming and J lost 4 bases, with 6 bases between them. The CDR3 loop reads CASSSRSDTQYF. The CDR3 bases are TGTGCCAGCAGCTCGAGGTCAGATACGCAGTATTTT. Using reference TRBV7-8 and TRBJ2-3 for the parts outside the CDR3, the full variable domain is GAGVSQSPRYKVAKRGQDVALRCDPISGHVSLFWYQQALGQGPEFLTYFQNEAQLDKSGLPSDRFFAERPEGSVSTLKIQRTQQEDSAVYLCASSSRSDTQYFGPGTRLTVL.

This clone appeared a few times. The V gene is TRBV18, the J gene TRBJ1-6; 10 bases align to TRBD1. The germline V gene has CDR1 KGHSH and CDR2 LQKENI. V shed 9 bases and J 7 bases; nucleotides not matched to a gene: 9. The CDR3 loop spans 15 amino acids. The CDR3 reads CASTRGTGVNSPLHF. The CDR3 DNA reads TGTGCCAGTACGCGGGGGACAGGGGTGAATTCACCCCTCCACTTT.

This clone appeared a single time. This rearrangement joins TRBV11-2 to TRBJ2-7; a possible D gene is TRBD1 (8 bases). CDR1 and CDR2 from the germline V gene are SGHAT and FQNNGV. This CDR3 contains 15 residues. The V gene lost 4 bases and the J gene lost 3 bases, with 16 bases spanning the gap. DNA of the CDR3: TGTGCCAGCAGCTACAGGGGGGGCGAGGGCTACGAGCAGTACTTC. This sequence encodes CASSYRGGEGYEQYF.

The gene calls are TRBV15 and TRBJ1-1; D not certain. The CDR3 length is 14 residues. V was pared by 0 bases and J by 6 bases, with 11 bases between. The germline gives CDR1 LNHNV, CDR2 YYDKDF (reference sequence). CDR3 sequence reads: CATSRDLGVPEAFF. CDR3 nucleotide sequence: TGTGCCACCAGCAGAGATTTGGGAGTCCCTGAAGCTTTCTTT.

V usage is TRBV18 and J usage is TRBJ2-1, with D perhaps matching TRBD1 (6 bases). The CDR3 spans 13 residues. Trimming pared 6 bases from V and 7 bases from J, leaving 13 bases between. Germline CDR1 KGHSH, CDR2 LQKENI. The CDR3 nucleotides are TGTGCCAGCTCCCCCAACAGGGAAAATGAGCAGTTCTTC. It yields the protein CASSPNRENEQFF.

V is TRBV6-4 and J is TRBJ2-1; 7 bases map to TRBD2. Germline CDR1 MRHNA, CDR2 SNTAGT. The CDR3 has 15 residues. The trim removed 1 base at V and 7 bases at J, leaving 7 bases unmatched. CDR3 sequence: CASSDFAGVGNEQFF. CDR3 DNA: TGTGCCAGCAGTGACTTCGCGGGAGTTGGGAATGAGCAGTTCTTC.

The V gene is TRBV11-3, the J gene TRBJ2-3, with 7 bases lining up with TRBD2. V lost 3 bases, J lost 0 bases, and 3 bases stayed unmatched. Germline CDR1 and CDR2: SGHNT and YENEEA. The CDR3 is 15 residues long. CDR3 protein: CASSFSSGSTDTQYF. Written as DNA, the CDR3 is TGTGCCAGCAGCTTTTCTAGCGGAAGCACAGATACGCAGTATTTT.

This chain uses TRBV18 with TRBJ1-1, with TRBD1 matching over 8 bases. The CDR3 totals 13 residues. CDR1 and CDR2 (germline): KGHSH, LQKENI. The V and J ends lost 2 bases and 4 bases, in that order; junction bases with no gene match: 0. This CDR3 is CASSPDRGTEAFF. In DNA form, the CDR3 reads TGTGCCAGCTCACCAGACAGGGGCACTGAAGCTTTCTTT.

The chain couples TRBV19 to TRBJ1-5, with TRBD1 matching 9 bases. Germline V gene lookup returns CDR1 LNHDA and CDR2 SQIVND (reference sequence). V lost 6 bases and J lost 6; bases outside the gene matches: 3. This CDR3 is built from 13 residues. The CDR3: CASSGTGSQPQHF. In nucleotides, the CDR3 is TGTGCCAGTAGCGGGACAGGGAGTCAGCCCCAGCATTTT.

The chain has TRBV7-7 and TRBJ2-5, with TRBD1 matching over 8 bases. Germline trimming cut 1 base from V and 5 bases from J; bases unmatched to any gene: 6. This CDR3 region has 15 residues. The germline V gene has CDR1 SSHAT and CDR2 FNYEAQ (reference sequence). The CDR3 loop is CASSLEYRGFETQYF. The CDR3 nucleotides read TGTGCCAGCAGCTTAGAGTACAGGGGGTTTGAGACCCAGTACTTC.

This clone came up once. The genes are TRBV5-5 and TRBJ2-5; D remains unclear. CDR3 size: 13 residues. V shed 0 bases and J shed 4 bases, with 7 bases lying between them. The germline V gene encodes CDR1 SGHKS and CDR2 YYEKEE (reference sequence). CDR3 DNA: TGTGCCAGCAGCTTGGCCCCCGGAGAGACCCAGTACTTC. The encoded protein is CASSLAPGETQYF.

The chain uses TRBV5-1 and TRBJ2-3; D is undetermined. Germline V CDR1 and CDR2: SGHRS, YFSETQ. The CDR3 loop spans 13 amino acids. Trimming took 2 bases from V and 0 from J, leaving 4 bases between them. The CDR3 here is CASSFGSTDTQYF. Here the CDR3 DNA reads TGCGCCAGCAGCTTCGGTAGCACAGATACGCAGTATTTT.

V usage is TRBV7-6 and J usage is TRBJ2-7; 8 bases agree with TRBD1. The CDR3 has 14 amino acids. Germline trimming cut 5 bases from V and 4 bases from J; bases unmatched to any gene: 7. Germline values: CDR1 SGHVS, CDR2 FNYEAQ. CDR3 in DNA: TGTGCCAGCAGCCCTCAGACAGGGGCATACGAGCAGTACTTC. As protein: CASSPQTGAYEQYF.